This T cell receptor (beta chain) was retrieved from a study of blood T cell repertoires in COVID-19. In the study overall: COVID-19 samples from acute and convalescent phases originated in the United States, Italy and Spain. Sample material is recorded as cDNA or gDNA derived from T cells, B-cell-depleted T cells, or PBMCs.

How the authors handled the data: Quantification of nucleated cells was approximated via reference gene primer amplification. Only in-frame clones appear in the TCRdb table, and some are missing; sequencing was by immunoSEQ multiplex PCR. D and trimming were read from the DNA, whereas the V and J calls and clone size are those reported in that table. Among 110,000 or so clones listed, over 75% were seen once. V shed 4 bases and J 8 bases; nucleotides not matched to a gene: 10. CDR1 is LGHNA, CDR2 YNFKEQ, per germline. This CDR3 comprises 14 residues. The TCR was taken from a woman in her sixties or seventies who had recovered from COVID-19. The sequencing input was peripheral blood. The chain combines TRBV4-2 with TRBJ1-1; 7 bases line up with TRBD1. The chain's CDR3 is CASSPTDRAPEAFF. The CDR3, as DNA: TGTGCCAGCAGCCCTACAGACAGGGCCCCCGAAGCTTTCTTT.